The 30 T cell receptor beta chains given below trace back to one sample, sequenced in a study of cytomegalovirus exposure and HLA in healthy donors. The PCR made use of 60 Vbeta and 13 Jbeta primers. Method: immunoSEQ multiplex PCR; TCRdb's copy keeps in-frame clones and lacks some. Among about 180,000 clones, around 80% were seen once, and the ten largest hold 1.5% to 2%. Sequencing used PBMCs. These receptors all stem from a woman younger than 45 in good health and CMV-seronegative.

This clone has more than one count but fewer than ten. The chain combines TRBV5-1 with TRBJ2-1, with 9 bases lining up with TRBD1. This CDR3 contains 21 residues. V dropped 2 bases and J dropped 0; count of bases not matched to a gene: 18. In germline, CDR1 is SGHRS, CDR2 YFSETQ. Here the CDR3 DNA reads TGCGCCAGCAGCTTTTTTCCCGGGACAGGGAAGCCTCAATTCTCCTACAATGAGCAGTTCTTC. This translates into CASSFFPGTGKPQFSYNEQFF.

This clone was seen only a few times. The genes are TRBV7-2 and TRBJ1-5, with D maybe TRBD1 (6 bases). The V end lost 6 bases, the J end lost 2 bases, and 14 bases lay between the germline ends. CDR1 is SGHTA, CDR2 FQGNSA, per germline. CDR3 length equals 15 residues. The CDR3 DNA reads as TGTGCCAGCAGACGGGCACAGGGTGGCAATCAGCCCCAGCATTTT. This translates into CASRRAQGGNQPQHF.

V and J are TRBV7-2 and TRBJ1-3; D gene unclear. V was shortened by 5 bases and J by 0 bases, with 14 bases between the two germline ends. Germline values: CDR1 SGHTA, CDR2 FQGNSA. This CDR3 spans 16 amino acids. CDR3 sequence: CASSPDGSPSGNTIYF. DNA of the CDR3: TGTGCCAGCAGCCCCGACGGGTCCCCCTCTGGAAACACCATATATTTT.

This clone was counted between two and nine times. J is TRBJ1-3 and V is TRBV19; TRBD1 might be the D (5 bases). CDR1 is LNHDA and CDR2 is SQIVND in the germline V gene (reference sequence). The CDR3 is 16 amino acids. V lost 3 bases to trimming and J lost 0 bases, with 12 bases between them. DNA of the CDR3: TGTGCCAGTAGTATTTCAAGGGGCGCCTCTGGAAACACCATATATTTT. It encodes CASSISRGASGNTIYF.

This clone was seen once. This chain joins TRBV2 and TRBJ2-3; perhaps TRBD2 as D (5 bases). There are 17 residues in the CDR3. In germline, CDR1 is SNHLY, CDR2 FYNNEI. V was shortened by 8 bases and J by 3 bases, with 24 bases between the two germline ends. CDR3 sequence: CASLRSHLAMGTDTQYF. Here the CDR3 DNA reads TGTGCCAGCCTTAGGTCCCACTTAGCGATGGGTACAGATACGCAGTATTTT.

The rearrangement uses TRBV5-6 and TRBJ2-1, with 8 bases lining up with TRBD2. Germline V CDR1 and CDR2: SGHDT, YYEEEE. The trim removed 2 bases at V and 6 bases at J, leaving 13 bases unmatched. The length of the CDR3 is 17 residues. The CDR3 reads CASSFRFSGDGFNEQFF. The CDR3 nucleotides read TGTGCCAGCAGCTTTAGGTTTAGCGGGGACGGGTTCAATGAGCAGTTCTTC.

The V gene is TRBV4-3, the J gene TRBJ2-5; tentatively, D is TRBD1 (6 bases). CDR1 is LGHNA, CDR2 YSLEER, per germline. Trimming cost V 0 bases and J 5 bases, with 13 bases left between them. This CDR3 has 15 amino acids. The DNA for the CDR3 is TGCGCCAGCAGCCAAGAAGGGAGCAGGGGTGAGACCCAGTACTTC. It encodes CASSQEGSRGETQYF.

This clone was recorded a few times. This sequence joins TRBV10-3 and TRBJ2-3, with 9 bases that match TRBD1. This CDR3 is 15 amino acids long. V shed 11 bases and J 2 bases; nucleotides not matched to a gene: 11. Germline CDR1 ENHRY, CDR2 SYGVKD. CDR3 in amino acids: CASRQGERYTDTQYF. CDR3 coding DNA: TGTGCCTCCCGACAGGGGGAAAGGTACACAGATACGCAGTATTTT.

V and J are TRBV19 and TRBJ1-5; 10 bases agree with TRBD1. This CDR3 spans 16 amino acids. CDR1 and CDR2 from the germline V gene are LNHDA and SQIVND (reference sequence). V was pared by 5 bases and J by 4 bases, with 8 bases of the junction left unmatched. The CDR3 loop is CASSFFDRGRNQPQHF. In nucleotides, the CDR3 is TGTGCCAGTAGTTTTTTCGACAGGGGGCGAAATCAGCCCCAGCATTTT.

CDR3 sequence reads: CASRLGVGQGGRDSPLHF. CDR3 nucleotide sequence: TGTGCAAGTCGCTTAGGGGTCGGGCAGGGGGGAAGAGATTCACCCCTCCACTTT. This chain connects TRBV12-2 to TRBJ1-6; the table's D call of TRBD1 was not tested on the DNA. TRBV12-2 is deemed a pseudogene. The CDR3 length is 18 residues.

The V and J genes are TRBV4-1 and TRBJ2-1; 9 bases line up with TRBD2. Germline CDR1 is MGHRA and CDR2 is YSYEKL. The CDR3 loop spans 15 amino acids. V lost 0 bases, J lost 9 bases, and 6 bases stayed unmatched. The CDR3 is CASSQEAGGPGEQFF. The DNA of the CDR3 is TGCGCCAGCAGCCAAGAGGCGGGGGGGCCGGGTGAGCAGTTCTTC.

The sample holds one count of this clone. The chain combines TRBV4-3 with TRBJ1-1; D is possibly TRBD1 (6 bases). CDR1 is LGHNA, CDR2 YSLEER, per germline. V dropped 1 base and J dropped 8 bases, with 14 bases sitting between them. This CDR3 has 14 amino acids. CDR3 sequence reads: CASSQGRQDVEAFF. The DNA for the CDR3 is TGCGCCAGCAGCCAAGGTCGACAGGACGTGGAAGCTTTCTTT.

This clone was observed a handful of times. The CDR3 sequence: CSGRGQETQYF. For the CDR3, the DNA is TGCAGCGGGAGGGGCCAAGAGACCCAGTACTTC. The rearrangement uses TRBV29-1 and TRBJ2-5, with D tentatively TRBD2 (6 bases). The CDR3 covers 11 residues. CDR1 and CDR2 (germline): SQVTM, ANQGSEA. V gave up 7 bases and J gave up 1 base, with 7 bases separating them.

The chain couples TRBV6-5 to TRBJ1-3, with TRBD1 identical over 7 bases. This CDR3 comprises 14 residues. Trimming took 7 bases from V and 4 from J; bases not matched to a gene: 7. Germline CDR1 reads MNHEY; CDR2 reads SVGAGI. The CDR3 spells CASTMTGLGNTIYF. In DNA form, the CDR3 reads TGTGCCAGCACTATGACAGGGCTGGGAAACACCATATATTTT.

The chain has TRBV4-3 and TRBJ2-1; 7 nucleotides match TRBD2. Germline loops: CDR1 LGHNA, CDR2 YSLEER. The CDR3 totals 15 residues. Trimming removed 0 bases from V and 10 bases from J; junction bases left unmatched: 9. The CDR3 region has the DNA TGCGCCAGCAGCCAAGAAGGGTCGGGGGGACTAGAGCAGTTCTTC. Translating gives CASSQEGSGGLEQFF.

V is TRBV19 and J is TRBJ2-3; 10 bases are shared with TRBD2. CDR3 length equals 17 residues. Germline V CDR1 and CDR2: LNHDA, SQIVND (reference sequence). V lost 4 bases to trimming and J lost 1 base; unmatched junction nucleotides: 8. The CDR3 protein is CASSTGLARYRTDTQYF. The CDR3 nucleotides read TGTGCCAGTAGTACGGGACTAGCGCGGTACCGCACAGATACGCAGTATTTT.

The V gene is TRBV9, the J gene TRBJ2-7; 7 positions match TRBD1. V lost 0 bases, J lost 0 bases, and 6 bases stayed unmatched. The CDR3 sequence is 16 residues long. Germline CDR1 reads SGDLS; CDR2 reads YYNGEE. The CDR3 here is CASSVAPGGSSYEQYF. The CDR3 region has the DNA TGTGCCAGCAGCGTAGCTCCAGGGGGTAGCTCCTACGAGCAGTACTTC.

This chain uses TRBV29-1 with TRBJ2-7; D gene unclear. V gave up 7 bases and J gave up 5 bases, with 15 bases separating them. Germline CDR1 reads SQVTM; CDR2 reads ANQGSEA. The CDR3 is 12 amino acids. The CDR3 protein is CSGLRRPNEQYF. The CDR3, as DNA: TGCAGCGGACTGCGACGGCCCAACGAGCAGTACTTC.

This chain joins TRBV9 and TRBJ2-2; D is uncertain. Trimming left V 0 bases short and J 6 bases short, with 12 bases between. The CDR3 contains 15 residues. The V gene's germline CDR1 is SGDLS and CDR2 YYNGEE. CDR3 nucleotides: TGTGCCAGCAGCGTAGGGTACCGGGTGGCCGGGGAGCTGTTTTTT. As protein: CASSVGYRVAGELFF.

J is TRBJ2-7 and V is TRBV10-1, with 8 bases identical to TRBD1. V dropped 3 bases and J dropped 5; count of bases not matched to a gene: 6. Germline V lookup: CDR1 WNHNN, CDR2 SYGVQD (reference sequence). This CDR3 comprises 14 residues. CDR3 amino acids: CASSDLGQGNEQYF. As DNA, the CDR3 is TGCGCCAGCAGTGACCTAGGACAGGGAAACGAGCAGTACTTC.

The V gene is TRBV5-1, the J gene TRBJ1-5, with D perhaps TRBD1 (5 bases). Trimming removed 0 bases at V and 6 bases at J, with 13 bases between. This CDR3 contains 15 residues. CDR1 and CDR2 from the germline V gene are SGHRS and YFSETQ. CDR3 amino acids: CASSLASGGAQPQHF. CDR3 bases: TGCGCCAGCAGCTTGGCCTCCGGGGGAGCTCAGCCCCAGCATTTT.

The table lists this clone with a few counts. J is TRBJ2-4 and V is TRBV13, with 11 bases matching TRBD1. This CDR3 is built from 15 residues. Germline values: CDR1 PRHDT, CDR2 FYEKMQ (reference sequence). Unmatched junction bases numbered 6, after V lost 4 bases and J lost 7 bases. The DNA for the CDR3 is TGTGCCAGCAGCTCCGGGACAGGGGGTTGGAACATTCAGTACTTC. As protein: CASSSGTGGWNIQYF.

The gene calls are TRBV30 and TRBJ1-1, with TRBD1 matching 7 bases. V lost 4 bases to trimming and J lost 8 bases; unmatched junction nucleotides: 13. The germline gives CDR1 GTSNPN, CDR2 SVGIG (reference sequence). CDR3 length: 14 amino acids. In DNA form, the CDR3 reads TGTGCCTGGATTAAGGGGGCCAAACTGAAGGAAGCTTTCTTT. Residues: CAWIKGAKLKEAFF.

The chain employs TRBV15 and TRBJ2-5, with D tentatively TRBD2 (6 bases). Germline V gene sequence: CDR1 LNHNV, CDR2 YYDKDF (reference sequence). Trimming took off 3 bases at V and 4 bases at J, with 18 bases between the two ends. The CDR3 contains 16 residues. The CDR3 sequence: CATSSNLLAWGETQYF. The DNA of the CDR3 is TGTGCCACCAGCAGCAATCTACTAGCATGGGGAGAGACCCAGTACTTC.

The rearrangement uses TRBV30 and TRBJ2-4, with TRBD2 matching over 7 bases. The CDR3 totals 12 residues. V gave up 8 bases and J gave up 6 bases; unmatched junction bases: 7. Per the germline V gene, CDR1 is GTSNPN and CDR2 is SVGIG (reference sequence). The CDR3 sequence is CARMGGGNIQYF. As DNA, the CDR3 is TGTGCCCGGATGGGGGGGGGAAACATTCAGTACTTC.

V is TRBV4-3 and J is TRBJ2-3; D is uncertain. The CDR3 loop spans 14 amino acids. Trimming took 3 bases from V and 8 from J, leaving 15 bases between them. The germline V gene encodes CDR1 LGHNA and CDR2 YSLEER. CDR3 bases: TGCGCCAGCAGCCAGGATCCGACGGGTACTACGCAGTATTTT. Protein product: CASSQDPTGTTQYF.

The chain combines TRBV7-2 with TRBJ2-5; 13 bases are a match to TRBD2. The CDR3 length is 17 residues. Unmatched junction bases numbered 4, after V lost 1 base and J lost 2 bases. CDR1 SGHTA and CDR2 FQGNSA come from the germline V gene. The CDR3 sequence: CASSLGGGLAGQETQYF. CDR3 nucleotides: TGTGCCAGCAGCTTAGGAGGGGGACTAGCGGGACAAGAGACCCAGTACTTC.

V gene TRBV5-4 combines with J gene TRBJ1-2; D is ambiguous. The CDR3 is made up of 18 amino acids. With 5 bases removed from V and 4 bases from J, the gap between germline ends came to 27 bases. The germline V gene has CDR1 SGHNT and CDR2 YYREEE (reference sequence). The CDR3 loop is CASRPSAAVPSHPYGYTF. The CDR3 DNA sequence: TGTGCCAGCAGACCGTCGGCGGCAGTTCCCTCCCACCCCTATGGCTACACCTTC.

V is TRBV29-1 and J is TRBJ2-1, with a weak D call TRBD1 (5 bases). The V gene lost 0 bases and the J gene lost 12 bases, with 18 bases spanning the gap. The CDR3 totals 14 residues. CDR1 and CDR2 from the germline V gene are SQVTM and ANQGSEA. This CDR3 is CSVEDQGGARGQFF. The CDR3 bases are TGCAGCGTTGAAGATCAGGGTGGGGCGCGCGGGCAGTTCTTC.

The chain uses TRBV9 and TRBJ2-2; TRBD2 matches 15 bases. Germline V lookup: CDR1 SGDLS, CDR2 YYNGEE. The CDR3 has 17 residues. V gave up 3 bases and J gave up 1 base; unmatched junction bases: 1. This chain's CDR3 is CASSGTSGGGNTGELFF. CDR3 DNA sequence: TGTGCCAGCAGCGGGACTAGCGGGGGGGGGAACACCGGGGAGCTGTTTTTT.